One sample yielded the 12 T cell receptor beta chains listed below, sequenced in a study of T cell repertoires in cytomegalovirus infection. Their recognized antigens are unknown. Using its own MiXCR run on the reads, TCRdb lists one record per CDR3 protein. The sample records about 700,000 distinct CDR3 sequences, around 31% being singletons. The input for sequencing was cultured PBMCs, taken from culture after CMV antigen stimulation. These receptors all stem from a human donor in good health (CMV status not recorded). Some clones in this sample may be carry-over from other donors' samples.

This clonotype was detected ten times or more. This sequence joins TRBV7-2 and TRBJ2-3; tentatively, D is TRBD2 (5 bases). Germline values: CDR1 SGHTA, CDR2 FQGNSA. Trimming removed 5 bases from V and 8 bases from J, with 11 bases in between. The CDR3 length is 12 residues. Here the CDR3 DNA reads TGTGCCAGCAGCCCTGAGGGTAGTACGCAGTATTTT. The encoded protein is CASSPEGSTQYF.

The chain employs TRBV19 and TRBJ2-4, with D possibly matching TRBD1 (6 bases). CDR3 size: 15 residues. V lost 0 bases, J lost 7 bases, and 13 bases lay in between. Germline V CDR1 and CDR2: LNHDA, SQIVND (reference sequence). The DNA for the CDR3 is TGTGCCAGTAGTATAGACTTACAGGGCATGAACATTCAGTACTTC. Residues: CASSIDLQGMNIQYF. The full variable domain, rest sourced from reference TRBV19 and TRBJ2-4, is DGGITQSPKYLFRKEGQNVTLSCEQNLNHDAMYWYRQDPGQGLRLIYYSQIVNDFQKGDIAEGYSVSREKKESFPLTVTSAQKNPTAFYLCASSIDLQGMNIQYFGAGTRLSVL.

This clonotype came up a few times. The rearrangement joins TRBV7-8 to TRBJ2-3; TRBD2 agrees at 8 bases. V was clipped by 0 bases and J by 6 bases; unmatched bases: 2. From germline, CDR1 is SGHVS and CDR2 FQNEAQ. The CDR3 has 14 amino acids. In DNA form, the CDR3 reads TGTGCCAGCAGCTTAGCAGCGGGGGAGGATACGCAGTATTTT. Protein sequence: CASSLAAGEDTQYF.

This rearrangement joins TRBV29-1 to TRBJ2-2; the D gene could be TRBD1 or TRBD2 (6 bases each). The CDR3 has 15 amino acids. The V end was cut by 6 bases, the J end by 0 bases, with 14 bases between. In germline, CDR1 is SQVTM, CDR2 ANQGSEA. The CDR3 spells CSVARGAANTGELFF. CDR3 coding DNA: TGCAGCGTCGCAAGGGGGGCAGCGAACACCGGGGAGCTGTTTTTT.

Details on this clonotype: At one boundary the junction diverges from the germline segment, which might be a read error. The V call is TRBV4-1, the J call TRBJ2-3, with 8 bases matching TRBD1. The CDR3 extends over 17 amino acids. Germline values: CDR1 MGHRA, CDR2 YSYEKL. The CDR3 protein is CASSQKPGQGPADTQYF. DNA for the CDR3: TGTGCCAGCAGCCAAAAACCTGGACAGGGCCCCGCAGATACGCAGTATTTT.

V usage is TRBV7-2 and J usage is TRBJ2-5, with 10 bases matching TRBD2. This CDR3 spans 16 amino acids. V trimming: 5 bases; J trimming: 1 base; junction bases outside the gene matches: 7. CDR1 SGHTA and CDR2 FQGNSA come from the germline V gene. The CDR3 nucleotides are TGTGCCAGCAGCACTGGGACTAGCGTTTCCCAAGAGACCCAGTACTTC. This sequence encodes CASSTGTSVSQETQYF. The whole variable domain, remainder taken from reference TRBV7-2 and TRBJ2-5, is GAGVSQSPSNKVTEKGKDVELRCDPISGHTALYWYRQSLGQGLEFLIYFQGNSAPDKSGLPSDRFSAERTGGSVSTLTIQRTQQEDSAVYLCASSTGTSVSQETQYFGPGTRLLVL.

This chain links TRBV12-5 with TRBJ2-2, with a weak D call TRBD1 (6 bases). V lost 6 bases to trimming and J lost 2 bases, with 10 bases between them. The germline V gene encodes CDR1 LGHNT and CDR2 FRNRAP. This CDR3 has 14 amino acids. The CDR3 region has the DNA TGTGCTAGTGGCTTGACAGGAAACACCGGGGAGCTGTTTTTT. Translation: CASGLTGNTGELFF.

This clonotype appeared many times. The rearrangement joins TRBV7-2 to TRBJ2-1; 9 bases map to TRBD2. V gave up 10 bases and J gave up 4 bases; unmatched junction bases: 11. Germline V gene sequence: CDR1 SGHTA, CDR2 FQGNSA. The CDR3 is 15 residues long. The CDR3 spells CATLKGAGGYNEQFF. The CDR3 nucleotides read TGTGCCACCCTAAAGGGAGCGGGAGGATACAATGAGCAGTTCTTC.

The V call is TRBV7-2, the J call TRBJ1-2; TRBD1 is a possible D gene (5 bases). Germline assignment: CDR1 SGHTA and CDR2 FQGNSA. The CDR3 is 16 amino acids. Trimming removed 5 bases from V and 0 bases from J, with 16 bases in between. The chain's CDR3 is CASSPRLSGPNYGYTF. The CDR3 nucleotides are TGTGCCAGCAGCCCACGTTTGTCAGGGCCTAACTATGGCTACACCTTC.

Notes on this clonotype: Germline and junction disagree at one end, which may indicate a read error. The CDR3 DNA reads TGTGCCAGCAGGACTGCAGGCCTTGAAAAGCTGTTTTTT. Its translation is CASRTAGLEKLFF. The V call is TRBV7-2, the J call TRBJ1-4; D ambiguous. Germline values: CDR1 SGHTA, CDR2 FQGNSA. The CDR3 sequence is 13 residues long.

This clonotype turned up a few times. The chain uses TRBV7-8 and TRBJ2-2; TRBD2 is a possible D gene (5 bases). V was shortened by 4 bases and J by 3 bases, with 15 bases between the two germline ends. CDR3 length equals 16 residues. Germline lookup yields CDR1 SGHVS and CDR2 FQNEAQ. The CDR3 nucleotides read TGTGCCAGCAGCTGGAGGACGGCCGTGGACACCGGGGAGCTGTTTTTT. It codes for CASSWRTAVDTGELFF.

This clonotype was seen ten or more times. The genes are TRBV7-2 and TRBJ2-3; D perhaps matches TRBD2 (5 bases). The CDR3 sequence is 17 residues long. The V and J ends lost 3 bases and 1 base respectively, with 17 bases between them. Germline V lookup: CDR1 SGHTA, CDR2 FQGNSA. The CDR3 loop is CASSFDGNPWGTDTQYF. CDR3 DNA sequence: TGTGCCAGCAGCTTTGACGGGAACCCTTGGGGCACAGATACGCAGTATTTT.